A selection of T cell receptor beta chains follows, all from one sample in a study of vaccination and CD4 T cells after COVID-19. MiXCR, run by TCRdb on the PCR reads, gives a single entry per CDR3 protein. The profile shows about 10,000 distinct CDR3 sequences, approximately 59% of them singletons. For these TCRs, the target antigens are not known. The sequenced material came from CD4+ T cells from blood, cultured in vitro. These receptors originate from a human donor who had recovered from COVID-19. Both conserved end residues are part of each CDR3. Fields, in order: V gene, J gene, D gene, clone size, CDR3 DNA, CDR3 protein. A D gene is named only where the DNA matches it firmly. Clone size is given for some rows only: seen once, a few or many times, or a class if the clone is expanded.

V gene: TRBV6-1; J gene: TRBJ1-2; D gene: -; clone size: few; CDR3 DNA: TGTGCCAGCAGTCCCAATCCCCCACAGACAGCTAACTATGGCTACACCTTC; CDR3 protein: CASSPNPPQTANYGYTF
V gene: TRBV29-1; J gene: TRBJ2-2; D gene: -; clone size: once; CDR3 DNA: TGCAGCGCTGGAGGTGGAGGGATCGGGGAGCTGTTTTTT; CDR3 protein: CSAGGGGIGELFF
V gene: TRBV7-8; J gene: TRBJ2-1; D gene: -; clone size: -; CDR3 DNA: TGTGCCAGCAGCTTGTTCAGGGGTAATGAGCAGTTCTTC; CDR3 protein: CASSLFRGNEQFF
V gene: TRBV7-2; J gene: TRBJ2-7; D gene: TRBD1; clone size: -; CDR3 DNA: TGTGCCAGCAGCCCTAGGACAGGAATGGCCTACGAGCAGTACTTC; CDR3 protein: CASSPRTGMAYEQYF
V gene: TRBV20-1; J gene: TRBJ1-1; D gene: -; clone size: -; CDR3 DNA: TGCAGTGCTAGAGATCAGGGCACTGAAGCTTTCTTT; CDR3 protein: CSARDQGTEAFF
V gene: TRBV6-2/TRBV6-3; J gene: TRBJ1-1; D gene: TRBD1; clone size: -; CDR3 DNA: TGTGCCAGCCGGGACAGGGATGAAGCTTTCTTT; CDR3 protein: CASRDRDEAFF
V gene: TRBV12-3/TRBV12-4; J gene: TRBJ2-1; D gene: -; clone size: -; CDR3 DNA: TGTGCCAGCAGGGCGTCCGGGAGCTCCTACAATGAGCAGTTCTTC; CDR3 protein: CASRASGSSYNEQFF
V gene: TRBV5-1; J gene: TRBJ1-1; D gene: TRBD1; clone size: -; CDR3 DNA: TGCGCCAGCAGCTTGTGGGACAGGACGAACACTGAAGCTTTCTTT; CDR3 protein: CASSLWDRTNTEAFF
V gene: TRBV7-8; J gene: TRBJ2-5; D gene: TRBD2; clone size: few; CDR3 DNA: TGTGCCAGCAGCTTAGTCCCGGGGACAGGGACTAGCGGGGGGAGGGAGACCCAGTACTTC; CDR3 protein: CASSLVPGTGTSGGRETQYF
V gene: TRBV11-3; J gene: TRBJ2-7; D gene: TRBD2; clone size: -; CDR3 DNA: TGTGCCAGCAGCTTAGTACTAGCGGGAGGGCCTTACGAGCAGTACTTC; CDR3 protein: CASSLVLAGGPYEQYF
V gene: TRBV7-2; J gene: TRBJ2-7; D gene: -; clone size: -; CDR3 DNA: TGTGCCAGCAGCTTAGGGGACGGCGGGCAGTACTTC; CDR3 protein: CASSLGDGGQYF
V gene: TRBV19; J gene: TRBJ1-2; D gene: -; clone size: few; CDR3 DNA: TGTGCCAGTAGAGAGGGGATCCGGGGCTACACCTTC; CDR3 protein: CASREGIRGYTF
V gene: TRBV24-1; J gene: TRBJ2-2; D gene: -; clone size: few; CDR3 DNA: TGTGCCACCAGTGGGCCGAACGGGGAGCTGTTTTTT; CDR3 protein: CATSGPNGELFF
V gene: TRBV5-1; J gene: TRBJ2-7; D gene: TRBD1; clone size: -; CDR3 DNA: TGCGCCAGCAGCTTTGGGACAGGGGGCGAGCAGTACTTC; CDR3 protein: CASSFGTGGEQYF
V gene: TRBV20-1; J gene: TRBJ1-1; D gene: -; clone size: -; CDR3 DNA: TGCAGTGCTTCCCAAGAAGCCGCTTCGCTAGCTGAAGCTTTCTTT; CDR3 protein: CSASQEAASLAEAFF
V gene: TRBV12-3/TRBV12-4; J gene: TRBJ2-2; D gene: TRBD1; clone size: -; CDR3 DNA: TGTGCCAGCAGTTTAGCGCGGGACAGGGGGCTCACCGGGGAGCTGTTTTTT; CDR3 protein: CASSLARDRGLTGELFF
V gene: TRBV6-1; J gene: TRBJ1-2; D gene: -; clone size: few; CDR3 DNA: TGTGCCAGCAGTGAAACGGTTAACTATGGCTACACCTTC; CDR3 protein: CASSETVNYGYTF
V gene: TRBV6-1; J gene: TRBJ1-1; D gene: TRBD1; clone size: once; CDR3 DNA: TGTGCCAGCAGAACAGGGGGTACTGAAGCTTTCTTT; CDR3 protein: CASRTGGTEAFF
V gene: TRBV11-2; J gene: TRBJ1-2; D gene: TRBD1; clone size: few; CDR3 DNA: TGTGCCAGCAGCTCCGGGACAGGGAACTATGGCTACACCTTC; CDR3 protein: CASSSGTGNYGYTF
V gene: TRBV20-1; J gene: TRBJ1-2; D gene: TRBD1; clone size: -; CDR3 DNA: TGCAGTGCCTCGGCCCTGACAGGGAAAGATGGCTACACCTTC; CDR3 protein: CSASALTGKDGYTF
V gene: TRBV2; J gene: TRBJ2-2; D gene: -; clone size: few; CDR3 DNA: TGTGCCAGCAGTGAGAGTTCGAACACCGGGGAGCTGTTTTTT; CDR3 protein: CASSESSNTGELFF
V gene: TRBV11-2; J gene: TRBJ2-3; D gene: -; clone size: -; CDR3 DNA: TGTGCCAGCAGCCAACTAGGAGGCACAGATACGCAGTATTTT; CDR3 protein: CASSQLGGTDTQYF
V gene: TRBV7-2; J gene: TRBJ2-7; D gene: TRBD2; clone size: few; CDR3 DNA: TGTGCCAGCAGCTTGGGGGGGGGAGGGAGTGTCTACGAGCAGTACTTC; CDR3 protein: CASSLGGGGSVYEQYF
V gene: TRBV6-1; J gene: TRBJ1-2; D gene: -; clone size: -; CDR3 DNA: TGTGCCAGCAGTACAGCAAGCTATGGCTACACCTTC; CDR3 protein: CASSTASYGYTF
V gene: TRBV27; J gene: TRBJ1-5; D gene: -; clone size: -; CDR3 DNA: TGTGCCAGCAGTTTTATGGGCGGGAATCAGCCCCAGCATTTT; CDR3 protein: CASSFMGGNQPQHF
V gene: TRBV5-1; J gene: TRBJ1-5; D gene: -; clone size: few; CDR3 DNA: TGCGCCAGCAGCTTGGGGGGCCATTCGACCCAGCATTTT; CDR3 protein: CASSLGGHSTQHF
V gene: TRBV19; J gene: TRBJ2-3; D gene: -; clone size: -; CDR3 DNA: TGTGCCAGTAGTATGAGCCGGCCAGATACGCAGTATTTT; CDR3 protein: CASSMSRPDTQYF
V gene: TRBV24-1; J gene: TRBJ1-2; D gene: -; clone size: -; CDR3 DNA: TGTGCCACCAGTGATTCCGGCCAGGCGGGGTTCGTGGGCTACACCTTC; CDR3 protein: CATSDSGQAGFVGYTF
V gene: TRBV12-3/TRBV12-4; J gene: TRBJ1-2; D gene: -; clone size: -; CDR3 DNA: TGTGCCAGCACTTTTATGACAGCTAACTATGGCTACACCTTC; CDR3 protein: CASTFMTANYGYTF
V gene: TRBV25-1; J gene: TRBJ2-5; D gene: -; clone size: -; CDR3 DNA: TGTGCCAGCAGTGACTCTGGGGTCCCAGAGACCCAGTACTTC; CDR3 protein: CASSDSGVPETQYF
V gene: TRBV6-1; J gene: TRBJ2-5; D gene: -; clone size: -; CDR3 DNA: TGTGCCAGCAGTCACCGGGACTGGGGAGAGACCCAGTACTTC; CDR3 protein: CASSHRDWGETQYF
V gene: TRBV7-8; J gene: TRBJ1-4; D gene: TRBD1; clone size: -; CDR3 DNA: TGTGCCAGCAGCTTGACAGGGGGGACTAATGAAAAACTGTTTTTT; CDR3 protein: CASSLTGGTNEKLFF
V gene: TRBV28; J gene: TRBJ1-2; D gene: -; clone size: -; CDR3 DNA: TGTGCCAGCAGTTCCATCGGGGACGGAACTCTCTATGGCTACACCTTC; CDR3 protein: CASSSIGDGTLYGYTF
V gene: TRBV6-5; J gene: TRBJ1-3; D gene: TRBD1; clone size: -; CDR3 DNA: TGTGCCAGCAGTTACTCGGGGACAGCTGGAAACACCATATATTTT; CDR3 protein: CASSYSGTAGNTIYF
V gene: TRBV25-1; J gene: TRBJ2-5; D gene: -; clone size: -; CDR3 DNA: TGTGCCAGCAGGGCCTCGCAGGGCCTCCAAGAGACCCAGTACTTC; CDR3 protein: CASRASQGLQETQYF
V gene: TRBV27; J gene: TRBJ2-3; D gene: TRBD2; clone size: few; CDR3 DNA: TGTGCCAGCAGTTCCCTGGGGGAGCGGGAGGCAGATACGCAGTATTTT; CDR3 protein: CASSSLGEREADTQYF
V gene: TRBV27; J gene: TRBJ1-2; D gene: -; clone size: -; CDR3 DNA: TGTGCCAGCAGTAGCGAAATATCCCCTAACTATGGCTACACCTTC; CDR3 protein: CASSSEISPNYGYTF
V gene: TRBV20-1; J gene: TRBJ1-2; D gene: -; clone size: -; CDR3 DNA: TGCAGTGCTAGAGGGGGGACCACTAACTATGGCTACACCTTC; CDR3 protein: CSARGGTTNYGYTF
V gene: TRBV6-1; J gene: TRBJ2-3; D gene: TRBD2; clone size: -; CDR3 DNA: TGTGCCAGCAGGAATGCCTGGACTAGCGGGAGGGATACGCAGTATTTT; CDR3 protein: CASRNAWTSGRDTQYF
V gene: TRBV11-2; J gene: TRBJ2-7; D gene: TRBD1; clone size: -; CDR3 DNA: TGTGCCAGCACCTGGGACAGGGGGAGGGCCTACGAGCAGTACTTC; CDR3 protein: CASTWDRGRAYEQYF
V gene: TRBV19; J gene: TRBJ1-4; D gene: TRBD1; clone size: -; CDR3 DNA: TGTGCCAGTAGCGAGACTCAGGGGGCTCGTGAAAAACTGTTTTTT; CDR3 protein: CASSETQGAREKLFF
V gene: TRBV27; J gene: TRBJ1-2; D gene: TRBD1; clone size: -; CDR3 DNA: TGTGCCAGCAGTATAAAACAGGGGGCGTTGGATGGCTACACCTTC; CDR3 protein: CASSIKQGALDGYTF
V gene: TRBV6-5; J gene: TRBJ2-5; D gene: -; clone size: -; CDR3 DNA: TGTGCCAGCAGTTACGGGCAGGGAAACTCAGAGACCCAGTACTTC; CDR3 protein: CASSYGQGNSETQYF
V gene: TRBV30; J gene: TRBJ1-2; D gene: -; clone size: few; CDR3 DNA: TGTGCCTGGAGTGTAGGCTACAGCCGATATGGCTACACCTTC; CDR3 protein: CAWSVGYSRYGYTF
V gene: TRBV7-2; J gene: TRBJ2-1; D gene: -; clone size: -; CDR3 DNA: TGTGCCAGCAGCCCGGAATTTGGGGCCTACAATGAGCAGTTCTTC; CDR3 protein: CASSPEFGAYNEQFF
V gene: TRBV7-3; J gene: TRBJ1-1; D gene: -; clone size: few; CDR3 DNA: TGTGCCAGCAGCCGTGACAGCTCGAACACTGAAGCTTTCTTT; CDR3 protein: CASSRDSSNTEAFF
V gene: TRBV7-2; J gene: TRBJ1-2; D gene: -; clone size: few; CDR3 DNA: TGTGCCAGCAGCGTAAGGGGGTTTGGCTACACCTTC; CDR3 protein: CASSVRGFGYTF
V gene: TRBV11-2; J gene: TRBJ1-2; D gene: -; clone size: few; CDR3 DNA: TGTGCCAGCAGCTTCAGGGGCCTCTATGGCTACACCTTC; CDR3 protein: CASSFRGLYGYTF
V gene: TRBV7-2; J gene: TRBJ2-5; D gene: TRBD1; clone size: -; CDR3 DNA: TGTGCCAGCAGCCCTGACAGGGGTGGAGGGGAGACCCAGTACTTC; CDR3 protein: CASSPDRGGGETQYF
V gene: TRBV5-1; J gene: TRBJ2-2; D gene: TRBD2; clone size: -; CDR3 DNA: TGCGCCAGCAGCTTGGTAGGGACTAGCGGCACCGGGGAGCTGTTTTTT; CDR3 protein: CASSLVGTSGTGELFF
V gene: TRBV30; J gene: TRBJ2-3; D gene: TRBD1; clone size: -; CDR3 DNA: TGTGCCTGGAGTGTACGAAAGACAGGGGCGGCAGATACGCAGTATTTT; CDR3 protein: CAWSVRKTGAADTQYF
V gene: TRBV11-3; J gene: TRBJ1-2; D gene: TRBD1; clone size: -; CDR3 DNA: TGTGCCAGCAGCTCGACAGGGTTTGGGCCTAGCCGTGGTGGCTACACCTTC; CDR3 protein: CASSSTGFGPSRGGYTF
V gene: TRBV7-2; J gene: TRBJ1-1; D gene: -; clone size: -; CDR3 DNA: TGTGCCAGCAGCTATCAGGGGCCCACTGAAGCTTTCTTT; CDR3 protein: CASSYQGPTEAFF
V gene: TRBV6-5; J gene: TRBJ1-3; D gene: TRBD1; clone size: -; CDR3 DNA: TGTGCCAGCAGTTACGGGACAGGGAGTTCTGGAAACACCATATATTTT; CDR3 protein: CASSYGTGSSGNTIYF
V gene: TRBV7-2; J gene: TRBJ2-5; D gene: TRBD1; clone size: few; CDR3 DNA: TGTGCCAGCAGCCCCTTAGGGGGCGGGCAAGAGACCCAGTACTTC; CDR3 protein: CASSPLGGGQETQYF
V gene: TRBV20-1; J gene: TRBJ1-2; D gene: -; clone size: few; CDR3 DNA: TGCAGTGCTAGGACAGAGCTTGTCTATGGCTACACCTTC; CDR3 protein: CSARTELVYGYTF
V gene: TRBV6-2/TRBV6-3; J gene: TRBJ2-1; D gene: TRBD2; clone size: -; CDR3 DNA: TGTGCCAGCAGGGCGTTTAGCGGGGTTTACAATGAGCAGTTCTTC; CDR3 protein: CASRAFSGVYNEQFF